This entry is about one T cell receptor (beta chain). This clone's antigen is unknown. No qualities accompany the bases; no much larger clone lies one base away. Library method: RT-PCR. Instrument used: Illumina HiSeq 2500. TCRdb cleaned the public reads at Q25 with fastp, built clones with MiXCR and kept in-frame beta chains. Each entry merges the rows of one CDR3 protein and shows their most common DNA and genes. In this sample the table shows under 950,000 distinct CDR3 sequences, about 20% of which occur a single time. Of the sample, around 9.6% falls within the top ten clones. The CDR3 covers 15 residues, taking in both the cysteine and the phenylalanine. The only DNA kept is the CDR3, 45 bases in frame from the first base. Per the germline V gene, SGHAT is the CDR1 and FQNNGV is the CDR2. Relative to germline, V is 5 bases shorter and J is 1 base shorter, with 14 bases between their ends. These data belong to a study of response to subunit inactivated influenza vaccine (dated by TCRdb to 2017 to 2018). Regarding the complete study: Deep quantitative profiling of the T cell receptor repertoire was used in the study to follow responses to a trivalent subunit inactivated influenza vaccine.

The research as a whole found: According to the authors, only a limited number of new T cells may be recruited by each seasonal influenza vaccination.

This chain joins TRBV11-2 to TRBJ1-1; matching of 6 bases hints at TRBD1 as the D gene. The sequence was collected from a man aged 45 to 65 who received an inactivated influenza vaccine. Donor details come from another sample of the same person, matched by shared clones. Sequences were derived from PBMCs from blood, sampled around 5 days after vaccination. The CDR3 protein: CASSSWRTENTEAFF. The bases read TGTGCCAGCAGCAGCTGGCGGACAGAGAACACTGAAGCTTTCTTT.